The 2 T cell receptor beta chains in this list originate from one sample, sequenced in a study of cytomegalovirus exposure and HLA in healthy donors. The repertoire was sequenced with immunoSEQ multiplex PCR; TCRdb's copy has only in-frame clones and lacks some. Here the sample spans tens of thousands of clones, around 90% being singletons. The sample was PBMCs. Receptor source: a woman aged 25 to 45 in good health and CMV-seronegative.

The chain joins TRBV7-8 to TRBJ1-2, with 7 bases aligning to TRBD1. This CDR3 has 14 amino acids. The V and J ends lost 4 bases and 6 bases, in that order; junction bases with no gene match: 8. Germline V gene sequence: CDR1 SGHVS, CDR2 FQNEAQ. CDR3 loop: CASSWGAQGNGYTF. Written as DNA, the CDR3 is TGTGCCAGCAGCTGGGGAGCACAGGGGAATGGCTACACCTTC.

CDR3 sequence (DNA): TGTGCCAGCAGTTACCGCTGGGACAGGGCCTACAATGAGCAGTTCTTC. This codes for CASSYRWDRAYNEQFF. The J gene is TRBJ2-1, the V gene TRBV6-5; TRBD1 matches at 9 bases. The ends lost 2 bases at V and 2 bases at J; junction bases unmatched: 4. The germline gives CDR1 MNHEY, CDR2 SVGAGI. The CDR3 consists of 16 residues.